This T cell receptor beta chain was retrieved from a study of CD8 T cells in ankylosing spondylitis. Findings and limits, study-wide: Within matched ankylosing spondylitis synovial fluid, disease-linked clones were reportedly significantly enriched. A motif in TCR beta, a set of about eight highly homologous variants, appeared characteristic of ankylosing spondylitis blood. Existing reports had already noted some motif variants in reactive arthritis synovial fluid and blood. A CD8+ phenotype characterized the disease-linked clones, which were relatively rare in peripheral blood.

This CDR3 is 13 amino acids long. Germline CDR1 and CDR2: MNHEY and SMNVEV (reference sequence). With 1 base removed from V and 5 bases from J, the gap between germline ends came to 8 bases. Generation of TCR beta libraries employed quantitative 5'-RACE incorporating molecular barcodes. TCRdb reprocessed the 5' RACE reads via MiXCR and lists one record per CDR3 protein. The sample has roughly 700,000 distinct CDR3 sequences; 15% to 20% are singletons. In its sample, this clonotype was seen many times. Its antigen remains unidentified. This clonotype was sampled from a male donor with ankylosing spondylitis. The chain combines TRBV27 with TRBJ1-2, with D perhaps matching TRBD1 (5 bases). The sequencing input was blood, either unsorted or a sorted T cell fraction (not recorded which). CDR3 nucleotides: TGTGCCAGCAGTTTATTGGGGGGATATGGCTACACCTTC. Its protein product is CASSLLGGYGYTF.